This TCR beta chain was sequenced during a study of vaccination and CD4 T cells after COVID-19 (dated 2022 in TCRdb). For the wider study: The convalescent cohort included six males and four females, with two Hispanic individuals, seven Caucasians, two Asians and one multiracial person. Two doses of either the Pfizer-BioNTech BNT162b2 vaccine (n=8) or the Moderna mRNA-1273 vaccine (n=2) were administered to participants. Post-COVID blood samples were collected from convalescent patients a median of around 96 days after diagnosis, with a range of roughly 30 to 170 days. The time from the second vaccine dose to post-vaccine blood sampling had a median of approximately 72 days and ranged from roughly 12 to 241 days. Culture stimuli were overlapping spike peptide pools from SARS-CoV-2 and from the common cold coronaviruses HCoV-NL63, HCoV-OC43 and HCoV-229E. Control cultures received a CEFX viral epitope pool as the positive control, an HIV-1 Nef peptide pool as the negative control, or no peptide. In around 9 COVID-19 convalescent patients and a few infection-naive healthy vaccine recipients, researchers compared the spike-specific CD4+ TCR repertoire from before mRNA vaccination with the repertoire from after. Memory CD4+ T cell crossreactivity between SARS-CoV-2 and common cold coronavirus spike proteins was assessed at the TCR clonotype level in an earlier paper using these donors. The investigation overall reported the following: Of the vaccine-specific clones found in convalescent patients, nearly all (304 of 307) were mono-reactive for SARS-CoV-2 spike instead of being cross-reactive with common cold coronaviruses. In convalescent patients, a median approximately 90% of post-vaccine SARS-CoV-2-reactive clones were detected only after vaccination, suggesting vaccine-specific priming. The number of convalescent patients in the study was relatively small, and the study did not examine early timepoints following natural infection. Although the median number of SARS-CoV-2-reactive clonotypes went up from fewer than 25 after infection to about 38 after vaccination, the increase was not significant.

V is pared back by 0 bases and J by 7 bases, with 19 bases lying between the germline termini. The germline V gene provides CDR1 MNHEY and CDR2 SVGAGI. CDR3 length: 18 amino acids, cysteine to phenylalanine. The read is trimmed to its CDR3 DNA, 54 bases read in frame from base 1. About this clonotype itself: Its antigen specificity is not known. Base qualities are not at hand, and no much larger clone is one base apart.

The library was made by PCR. TCR sequencing of DNA from cultured CD4+ T cells used the Oncomine TCR Beta short-read assay at the Johns Hopkins FTIC core. Genomic DNA was extracted from the cultured CD4+ T cells with the QIAamp micro DNA kit. Oncomine TCR Beta libraries made from cultured CD4+ T cells were pooled using unique dual indexes and sequenced on an Illumina iSeq 100. In the authors' own workflow: Non-productive sequences were filtered out, and CDR3s that did not start with C, did not end with F or W, or were shorter than 7 amino acids were discarded. The MANAFEST web application was used to identify antigen-specific clonotypes by comparing peptide-stimulated wells against reference wells and other culture wells. To be called positive, a clone needed an FDR below 0.05, an odds ratio above 5, and a productive frequency above 0.1% in at least two of three replicate wells. Clonotypes that were significantly expanded in both SARS-CoV-2 spike wells and at least one common cold coronavirus spike condition were defined as cross-reactive. Similarity between CDR3 sequences was evaluated in R version 3.6.1 using Levenshtein distances (stringdist) and unrooted phylogenetic trees (ape). TCRdb took the public reads, trimmed them with fastp at Q25, ran MiXCR for clone calling and kept in-frame beta chains. Every entry covers one CDR3 protein and lists the most common genes and DNA from its rows. These V and J calls originate from TCRdb's pipeline instead of the authors' own analysis. The sample yields about 4,600 distinct CDR3 sequences; roughly 60% were counted once. In total, the top ten clones hold about 39% of the sample.

Interpreted using the paper, the treatment or condition label stands for: approximately nine-day PBMC culture with coronavirus spike peptide pools or control peptides (ViraFEST assay). CD4+ T cells from unexposed donors were collected before the COVID-19 pandemic (2011-2018). The study used the ViraFEST assay, which expanded antigen-specific T cells with peptide pools and then identified expanded clonotypes by TCR sequencing. Each well held about 2 million PBMCs cultured in IMDM containing approximately 5% human AB serum and approximately 9.8 IU/ml IL-2, with around 9.2 ug/ml peptide pools added. On days 3 and 7, half of the culture medium was replaced with fresh IL-2-containing medium. After roughly nine days of culture, CD4+ T cells were isolated by negative selection using the EasySep CD4+ T cell isolation kit. Unexposed donor CD4+ T cells were tested for reactivity to SARS-CoV-2 S and N and four common cold coronavirus spike pools, as cell number allowed. Ficoll-Paque Plus gradient centrifugation was used to isolate PBMCs from whole blood, and the isolated PBMCs were then either used fresh or cryopreserved at -140C. Triplicate wells were generally used for each culture condition. The leukapheresis product used for the unexposed donors was purchased from a commercial source.

In this chain, TRBV6-5 is recombined with TRBJ1-6; TRBD1 could be the D gene, as 5 bases match. This sequence originates from a human donor in good health. Source material: CD4+ T cells from blood, cultured in vitro. The base sequence is TGTGCCAGCAGTTACTCGTTTGGGGGTTCGACTCACAATTCACCCCTCCACTTT. Translation gives CASSYSFGGSTHNSPLHF.